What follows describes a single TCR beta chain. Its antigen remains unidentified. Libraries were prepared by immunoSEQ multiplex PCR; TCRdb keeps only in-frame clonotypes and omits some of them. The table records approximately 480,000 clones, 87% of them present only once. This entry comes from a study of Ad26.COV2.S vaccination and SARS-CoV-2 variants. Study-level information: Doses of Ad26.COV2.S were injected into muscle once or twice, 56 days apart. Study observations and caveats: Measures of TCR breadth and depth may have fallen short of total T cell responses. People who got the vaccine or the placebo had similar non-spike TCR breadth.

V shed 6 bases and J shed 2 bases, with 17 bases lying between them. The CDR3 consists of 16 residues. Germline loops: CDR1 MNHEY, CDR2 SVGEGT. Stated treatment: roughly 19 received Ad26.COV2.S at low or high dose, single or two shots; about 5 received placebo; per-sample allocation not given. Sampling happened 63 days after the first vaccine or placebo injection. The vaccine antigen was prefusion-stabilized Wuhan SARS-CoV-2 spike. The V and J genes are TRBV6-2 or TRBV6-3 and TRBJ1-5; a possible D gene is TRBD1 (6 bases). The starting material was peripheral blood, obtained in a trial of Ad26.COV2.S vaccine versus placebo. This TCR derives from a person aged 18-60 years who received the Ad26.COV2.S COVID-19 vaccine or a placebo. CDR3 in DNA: TGTGCCAGCAGCCTAACGGGGGGGGCTGGCAATCAGCCCCAGCATTTT. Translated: CASSLTGGAGNQPQHF.